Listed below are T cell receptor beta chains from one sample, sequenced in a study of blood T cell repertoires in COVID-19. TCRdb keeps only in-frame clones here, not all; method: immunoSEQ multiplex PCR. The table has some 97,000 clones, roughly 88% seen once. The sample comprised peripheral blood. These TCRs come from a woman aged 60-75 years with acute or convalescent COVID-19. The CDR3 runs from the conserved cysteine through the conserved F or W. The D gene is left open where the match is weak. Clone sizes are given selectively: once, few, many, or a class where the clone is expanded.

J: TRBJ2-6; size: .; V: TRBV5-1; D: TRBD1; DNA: TGCGCCAGCAGGCGGACAGGGGCTATAAGTGAAGCCAACGTCCTGACTTTC; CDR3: CASRRTGAISEANVLTF
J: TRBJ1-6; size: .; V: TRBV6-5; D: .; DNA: TGTGCCAGCAGTCTTACGGGGTCGAATTCACCCCTCCACTTT; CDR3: CASSLTGSNSPLHF
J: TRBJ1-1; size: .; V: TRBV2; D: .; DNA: TGTGCCAGCAGCCTAGGGGTATGGACTGAAGCTTTCTTT; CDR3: CASSLGVWTEAFF
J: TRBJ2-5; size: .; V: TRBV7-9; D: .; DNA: TGTGCCAGCAGCTTAGCGCGTCTAGGCCCGGACTTC; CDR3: CASSLARLGPDF
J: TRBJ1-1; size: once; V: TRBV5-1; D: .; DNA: TGCGCCAGCAGCCCACAGGGACACACTGAAGCTTTCTTT; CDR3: CASSPQGHTEAFF
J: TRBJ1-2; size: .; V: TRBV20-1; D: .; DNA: TGCAGTGCTAGTTTCGAGGGCAGAAGCGCTGGCTACACCTTC; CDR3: CSASFEGRSAGYTF
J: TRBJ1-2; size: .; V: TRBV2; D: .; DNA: TGTGCCAGCAGTCCCCTGCCTGGGGGCCATGGCTACACCTTC; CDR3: CASSPLPGGHGYTF
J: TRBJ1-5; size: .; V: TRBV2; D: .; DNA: TGTGCCAGTAACCAGGGTGGGGGGGGCAATCAGCCCCAGCATTTT; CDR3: CASNQGGGGNQPQHF
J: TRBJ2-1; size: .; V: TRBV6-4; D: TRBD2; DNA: TGTGCCAGCAGCCCCGGACTAGCGGGGGAGGCCGGAGGCTACAATGAGCAGTTCTTC; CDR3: CASSPGLAGEAGGYNEQFF
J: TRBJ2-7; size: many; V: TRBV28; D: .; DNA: TGTGCCAGCAGTTTTGGTGAGGGTCAGAACTCCTACGAGCAGTACTTC; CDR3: CASSFGEGQNSYEQYF
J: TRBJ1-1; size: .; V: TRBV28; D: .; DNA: TGTGCCAGCAGTTTGGGGGGTCAGGTCCGGGCTGAAGCTTTCTTT; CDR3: CASSLGGQVRAEAFF
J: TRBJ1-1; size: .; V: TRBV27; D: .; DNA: TGTGCCAGCAGCGTGACAGGTCCATACACTGAAGCTTTCTTT; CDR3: CASSVTGPYTEAFF
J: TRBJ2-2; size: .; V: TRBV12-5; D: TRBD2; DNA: TGTGCTAGTGGTTTGTACCTAGCGGGAGGGCCTAACACCGGGGAGCTGTTTTTT; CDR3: CASGLYLAGGPNTGELFF
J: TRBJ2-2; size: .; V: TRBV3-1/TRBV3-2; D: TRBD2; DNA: TGTGCCAGCAGCCTCCGACTAGCGGGAGAGTTCACCGGGGAGCTGTTTTTT; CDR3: CASSLRLAGEFTGELFF
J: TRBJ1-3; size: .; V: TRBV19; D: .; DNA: TGTGCCAGTAGTATAACCGGGGTCTCTGGAAACACCATATATTTT; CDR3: CASSITGVSGNTIYF
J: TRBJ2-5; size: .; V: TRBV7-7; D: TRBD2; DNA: TGTGCTAGCAGCTTAAGAGCTAGCGGGGGTCAAGAGACCCAGTACTTC; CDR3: CASSLRASGGQETQYF